Below, 4 T cell receptor beta chains from the same sample are listed, as sequenced in a study of T cell responses to AZD1222 COVID-19 vaccine. The repertoire was sequenced with immunoSEQ multiplex PCR; TCRdb's copy has only in-frame clones and lacks some. The profile shows around 100,000 clones, approximately 90% of them singletons. The starting material was peripheral blood, obtained on day 0 of AZD1222 vaccination. All receptors derive from an adult in good health.

The table lists this clone with a count of one. The chain is built from TRBV6-5 and TRBJ2-7; the match to TRBD1 covers 8 bases. The CDR3 is 15 residues long. V was pared by 6 bases and J by 4 bases, with 11 bases of the junction left unmatched. From germline, CDR1 is MNHEY and CDR2 SVGAGI. The CDR3 sequence: CASRFSRDRTYEQYF. The CDR3 region has the DNA TGTGCCAGCAGGTTTAGTCGGGACAGGACGTACGAGCAGTACTTC.

The count of this clone is one. This chain uses TRBV11-1 with TRBJ2-3; TRBD1 matches at 8 bases. The germline V gene has CDR1 SGHAT and CDR2 FQDESV (reference sequence). This CDR3 is built from 14 residues. J lost 4 bases, V lost 2 bases, and 2 bases had no gene match. As DNA, the CDR3 is TGTGCCAGCAGCTTACTCAGGGGGCCAGATACGCAGTATTTT. This sequence encodes CASSLLRGPDTQYF.

The V and J genes are TRBV21-1 and TRBJ2-1; the listed D gene, TRBD2, was not tested against the DNA. TRBV21-1 is a documented pseudogene. The CDR3 totals 18 residues. Here the CDR3 reads CASSKVLADVLTYNEQFF. CDR3 bases: TGTGCCAGCAGCAAAGTCCTAGCGGACGTACTCACCTACAATGAGCAGTTCTTC.

This rearrangement joins TRBV7-2 to TRBJ1-5; 9 bases agree with TRBD1. V lost 4 bases and J lost 3; bases outside the gene matches: 13. Germline loops: CDR1 SGHTA, CDR2 FQGNSA. This CDR3 is 18 amino acids long. The CDR3 DNA follows: TGTGCCAGCAGCTCTAGACAGGGGGGAAACCTACACAATCAGCCCCAGCATTTT. Translation: CASSSRQGGNLHNQPQHF. Drawing the rest from reference TRBV7-2 and TRBJ1-5, the complete variable domain is GAGVSQSPSNKVTEKGKDVELRCDPISGHTALYWYRQSLGQGLEFLIYFQGNSAPDKSGLPSDRFSAERTGGSVSTLTIQRTQQEDSAVYLCASSSRQGGNLHNQPQHFGDGTRLSIL.